This is a list of T cell receptor beta chains from one sample in a study of blood T cell repertoires in COVID-19. This table comes from immunoSEQ multiplex PCR, and its TCRdb copy is limited to in-frame clones, with some not included. The sample carries a few hundred thousand clones, about 82% recorded once. Sequencing was carried out using peripheral blood. All receptors derive from a human donor in a cohort sampled during active COVID-19. CDR3s leave out the opening cysteine and the closing phenylalanine or tryptophan. D genes are given only for firm matches. Some rows mark clone size as missing; the rest say once, few, many or name a class of expanded clone.

clone size	D gene	V gene	CDR3 protein
-	TRBD1	TRBV28	ASRYLGQVAGYGYT
-	TRBD2	TRBV24-1	ATSDFTSDEQY
-	-	TRBV5-1	ASSLQPSNTGELF
-	TRBD1	TRBV11-3	ASSLAPGTGEADTQY
-	-	TRBV12-3/TRBV12-4	ASSFSGESGYT
-	-	TRBV6-5	ASTITSNYGYT
-	-	TRBV28	ASSFRGSFEKLF
-	TRBD1	TRBV5-1	ASSGRTGGNEKLF
-	TRBD1	TRBV27	ASSLWTGTMNTEAF
-	TRBD1	TRBV5-4	ASSLPGQGYNEQF
-	-	TRBV11-1	ASRVGGHNEQF
-	-	TRBV12-3/TRBV12-4	ASRNAGQNEQF
-	-	TRBV3-1/TRBV3-2	ASSQDRGRGEAKNIQY
-	TRBD1	TRBV5-1	ASSSGTANTGELF
-	-	TRBV19	ASSVTRSSSYEQY
-	TRBD1	TRBV5-1	ASSFGTGEAYEQY
-	TRBD1	TRBV4-2	ASSQEAVSGQGAAF
-	-	TRBV5-5	ASSLIQGEKLF
-	-	TRBV27	ASHGGGRTSLETQY
-	TRBD2	TRBV7-9	ASSLVGLETPYEQY
-	-	TRBV9	ASSPTLGGEAYEQY
-	-	TRBV27	ASRGPGVYNEQF
-	-	TRBV29-1	SVRRAITDTQY
-	TRBD1	TRBV5-1	ASSFDRGLDEQY
-	TRBD1	TRBV30	AWDRGRNTEAF
-	-	TRBV7-4	ASSLLAHATNEKLF
once	-	TRBV5-1	ASSQIPGEGYEQY
-	TRBD1	TRBV29-1	SARTGGRETQY
-	TRBD1	TRBV7-3	ASSADRGKGNEQF
-	-	TRBV4-1	ASSQGAGWNTEAF
-	-	TRBV19	ASSITDSYEQY
-	-	TRBV5-1	ASRTGGSETQY
-	-	TRBV30	AWSRQANYNEQF
-	-	TRBV4-1	ASSQGQDSYNSPLH
-	-	TRBV5-6	ASSLDRVGEQF
-	-	TRBV19	ASRLLGLRGYT
-	-	TRBV2	ASSERGNTEAF
-	-	TRBV9	ASSDATVVGVEQY
few	TRBD1	TRBV19	ASSLKQGLNYGYT
-	-	TRBV7-9	ASSLAGEREKLF
-	TRBD1	TRBV6-1	ASSEFRTGGTPLH
-	TRBD1	TRBV6-4	ASSSDRDGGYT
-	-	TRBV12-3/TRBV12-4	ASRNQQGNEQF
-	-	TRBV10-1	ASSVSQTENTGELF
-	TRBD1	TRBV7-9	ASSPTGTGVTDTQY
-	-	TRBV20-1	SARTGGGYT
-	-	TRBV7-9	ASSLGAGFRTQNTEAF
-	TRBD2	TRBV18	ASSPLAGGPRTDTQY
-	-	TRBV6-1	ASSDTGNEQF
-	-	TRBV5-1	ASSGGQDNEQF